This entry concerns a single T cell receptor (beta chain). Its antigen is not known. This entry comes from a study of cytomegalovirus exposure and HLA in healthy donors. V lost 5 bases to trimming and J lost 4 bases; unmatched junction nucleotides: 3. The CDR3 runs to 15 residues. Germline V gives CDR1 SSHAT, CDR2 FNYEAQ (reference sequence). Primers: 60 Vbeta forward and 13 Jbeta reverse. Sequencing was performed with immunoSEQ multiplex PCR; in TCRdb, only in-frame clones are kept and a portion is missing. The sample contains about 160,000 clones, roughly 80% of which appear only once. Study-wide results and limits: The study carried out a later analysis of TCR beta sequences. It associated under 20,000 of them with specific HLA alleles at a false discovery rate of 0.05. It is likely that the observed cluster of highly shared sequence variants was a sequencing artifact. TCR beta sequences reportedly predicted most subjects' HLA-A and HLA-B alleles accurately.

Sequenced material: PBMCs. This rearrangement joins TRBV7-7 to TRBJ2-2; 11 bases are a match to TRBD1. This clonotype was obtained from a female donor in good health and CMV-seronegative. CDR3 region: CASSRDRGSTGELFF. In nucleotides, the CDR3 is TGTGCCAGCAGCCGGGACAGGGGGAGCACCGGGGAGCTGTTTTTT.